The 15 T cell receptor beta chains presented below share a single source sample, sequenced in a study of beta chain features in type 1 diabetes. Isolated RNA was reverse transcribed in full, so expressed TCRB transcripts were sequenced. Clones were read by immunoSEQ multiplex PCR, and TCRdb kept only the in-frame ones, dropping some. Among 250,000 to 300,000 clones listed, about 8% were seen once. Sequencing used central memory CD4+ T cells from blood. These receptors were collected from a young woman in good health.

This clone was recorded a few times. The CDR3 sequence is CASSSSANTGELFF. The DNA for the CDR3 is TGTGCCAGCAGCTCCTCAGCAAACACCGGGGAGCTGTTTTTT. The chain joins TRBV7-9 to TRBJ2-2; no definite D call. This CDR3 is built from 14 residues. V was cut by 4 bases and J by 2 bases, with 8 bases left in between. Germline V lookup: CDR1 SEHNR, CDR2 FQNEAQ (reference sequence). The full variable domain, its missing parts supplied by reference TRBV7-9 and TRBJ2-2, is DTGVSQNPRHKITKRGQNVTFRCDPISEHNRLYWYRQTLGQGPEFLTYFQNEAQLEKSRLLSDRFSAERPKGSFSTLEIQRTEQGDSAMYLCASSSSANTGELFFGEGSRLTVL.

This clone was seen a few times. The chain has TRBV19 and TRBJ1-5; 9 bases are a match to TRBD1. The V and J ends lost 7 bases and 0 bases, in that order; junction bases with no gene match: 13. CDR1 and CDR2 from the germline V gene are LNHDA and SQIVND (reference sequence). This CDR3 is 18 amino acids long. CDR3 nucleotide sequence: TGTGCCAGTATGAGTAGAGGGACAGGGCCTTATAGCAATCAGCCCCAGCATTTT. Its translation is CASMSRGTGPYSNQPQHF.

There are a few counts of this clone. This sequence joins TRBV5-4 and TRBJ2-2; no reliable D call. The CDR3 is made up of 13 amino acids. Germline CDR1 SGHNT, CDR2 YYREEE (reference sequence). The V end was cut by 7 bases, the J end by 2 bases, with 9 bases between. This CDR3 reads CASPSINTGELFF. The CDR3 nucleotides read TGTGCCAGCCCCAGCATTAACACCGGGGAGCTGTTTTTT.

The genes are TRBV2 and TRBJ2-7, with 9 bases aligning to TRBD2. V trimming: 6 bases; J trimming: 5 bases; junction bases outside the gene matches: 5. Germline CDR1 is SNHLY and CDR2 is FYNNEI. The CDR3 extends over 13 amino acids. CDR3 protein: CASRLAGSHEQYF. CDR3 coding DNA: TGTGCCAGCAGGCTAGCGGGATCGCACGAGCAGTACTTC.

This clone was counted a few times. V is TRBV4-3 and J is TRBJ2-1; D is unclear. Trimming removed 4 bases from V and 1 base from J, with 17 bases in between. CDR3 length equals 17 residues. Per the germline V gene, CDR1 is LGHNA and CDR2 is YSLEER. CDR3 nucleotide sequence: TGCGCCAGCAGCCCACAAGCTCAGCTAAGGTCCTACAATGAGCAGTTCTTC. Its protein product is CASSPQAQLRSYNEQFF.

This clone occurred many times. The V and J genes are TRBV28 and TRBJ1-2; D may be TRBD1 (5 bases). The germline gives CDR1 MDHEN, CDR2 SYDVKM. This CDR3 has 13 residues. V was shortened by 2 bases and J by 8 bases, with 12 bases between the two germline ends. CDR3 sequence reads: CASSLGRARGYTF. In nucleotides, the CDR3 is TGTGCCAGCAGTTTAGGCAGGGCTAGAGGCTACACCTTC.

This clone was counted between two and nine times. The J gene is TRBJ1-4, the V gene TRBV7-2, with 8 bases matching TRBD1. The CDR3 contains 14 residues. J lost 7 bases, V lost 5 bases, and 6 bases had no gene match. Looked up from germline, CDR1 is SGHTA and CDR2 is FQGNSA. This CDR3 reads CASSPDRETEKLFF. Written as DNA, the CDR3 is TGTGCCAGCAGCCCGGACAGGGAAACTGAAAAACTGTTTTTT. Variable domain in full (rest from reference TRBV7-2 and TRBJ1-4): GAGVSQSPSNKVTEKGKDVELRCDPISGHTALYWYRQSLGQGLEFLIYFQGNSAPDKSGLPSDRFSAERTGGSVSTLTIQRTQQEDSAVYLCASSPDRETEKLFFGSGTQLSVL.

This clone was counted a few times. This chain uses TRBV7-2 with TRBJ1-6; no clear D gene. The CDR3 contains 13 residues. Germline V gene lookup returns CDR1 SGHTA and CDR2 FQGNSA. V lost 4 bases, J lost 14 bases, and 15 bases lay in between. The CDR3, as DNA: TGTGCCAGCAGCTCCCTGACAACCGGGACCCTCCACTTT. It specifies CASSSLTTGTLHF.

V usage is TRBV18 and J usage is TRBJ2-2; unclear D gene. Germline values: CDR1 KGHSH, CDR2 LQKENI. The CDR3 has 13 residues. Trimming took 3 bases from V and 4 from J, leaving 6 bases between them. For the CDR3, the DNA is TGTGCCAGCTCACCTGCGTTCACCGGGGAGCTGTTTTTT. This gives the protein CASSPAFTGELFF. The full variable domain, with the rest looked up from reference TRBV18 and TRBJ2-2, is NAGVMQNPRHLVRRRGQEARLRCSPMKGHSHVYWYRQLPEEGLKFMVYLQKENIIDESGMPKERFSAEFPKEGPSILRIQQVVRGDSAAYFCASSPAFTGELFFGEGSRLTVL.

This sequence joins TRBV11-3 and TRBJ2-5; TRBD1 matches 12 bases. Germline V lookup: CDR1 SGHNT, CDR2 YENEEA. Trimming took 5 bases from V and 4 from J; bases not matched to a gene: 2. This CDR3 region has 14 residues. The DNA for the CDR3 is TGTGCCAGCAGCCGGGACAGGGGGCGAGAGACCCAGTACTTC. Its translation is CASSRDRGRETQYF.

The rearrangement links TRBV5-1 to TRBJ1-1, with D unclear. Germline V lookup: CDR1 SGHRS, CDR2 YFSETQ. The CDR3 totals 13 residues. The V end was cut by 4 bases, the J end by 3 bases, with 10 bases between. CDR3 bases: TGCGCCAGCAGCCAAAACGGGGACACTGAAGCTTTCTTT. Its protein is CASSQNGDTEAFF.

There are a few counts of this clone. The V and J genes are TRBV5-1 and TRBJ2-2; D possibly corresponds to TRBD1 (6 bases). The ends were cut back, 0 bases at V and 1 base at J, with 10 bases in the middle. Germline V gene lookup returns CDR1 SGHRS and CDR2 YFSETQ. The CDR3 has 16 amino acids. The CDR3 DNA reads TGCGCCAGCAGCTTGGGACAGGTTCTGAACACCGGGGAGCTGTTTTTT. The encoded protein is CASSLGQVLNTGELFF.

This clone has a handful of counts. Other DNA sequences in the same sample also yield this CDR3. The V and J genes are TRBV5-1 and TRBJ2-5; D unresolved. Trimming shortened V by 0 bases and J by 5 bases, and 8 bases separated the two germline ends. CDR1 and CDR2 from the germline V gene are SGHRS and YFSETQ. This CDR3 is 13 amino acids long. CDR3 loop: CASSLVPGETQYF. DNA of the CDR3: TGCGCCAGCAGCTTGGTTCCCGGGGAGACCCAGTACTTC.

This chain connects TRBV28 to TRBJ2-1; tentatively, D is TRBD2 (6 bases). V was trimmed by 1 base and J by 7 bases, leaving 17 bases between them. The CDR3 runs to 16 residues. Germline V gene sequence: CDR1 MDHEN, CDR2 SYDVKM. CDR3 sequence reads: CASSLLGGKVTNEQFF. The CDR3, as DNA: TGTGCCAGCAGTTTATTGGGCGGGAAGGTCACGAATGAGCAGTTCTTC.

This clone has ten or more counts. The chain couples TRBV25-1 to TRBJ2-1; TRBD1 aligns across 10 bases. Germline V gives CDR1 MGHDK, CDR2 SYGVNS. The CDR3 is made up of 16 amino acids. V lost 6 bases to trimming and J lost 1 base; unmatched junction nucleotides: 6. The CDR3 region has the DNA TGTGCCAGCAGCGTACAGGGACAGGGGTCCTACAATGAGCAGTTCTTC. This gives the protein CASSVQGQGSYNEQFF.